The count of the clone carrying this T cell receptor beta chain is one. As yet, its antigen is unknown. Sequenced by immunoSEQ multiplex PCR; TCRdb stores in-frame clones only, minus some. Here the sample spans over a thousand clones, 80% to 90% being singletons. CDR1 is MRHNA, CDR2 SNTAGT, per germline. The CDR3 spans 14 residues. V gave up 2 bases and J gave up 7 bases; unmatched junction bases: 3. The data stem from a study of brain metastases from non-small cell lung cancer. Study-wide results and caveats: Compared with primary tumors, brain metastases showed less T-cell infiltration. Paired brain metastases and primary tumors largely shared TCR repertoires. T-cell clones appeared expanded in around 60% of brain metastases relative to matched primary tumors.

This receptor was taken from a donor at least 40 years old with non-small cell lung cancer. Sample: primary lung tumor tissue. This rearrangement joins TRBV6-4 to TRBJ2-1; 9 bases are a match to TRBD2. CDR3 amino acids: CASSDRSGGNEQFF. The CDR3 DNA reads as TGTGCCAGCAGTGACAGAAGCGGGGGGAATGAGCAGTTCTTC.